These 7 T cell receptor beta chains originate from one sample sequenced in a study of shared T cell receptors in the human thymus. Data came from immunoSEQ multiplex PCR; TCRdb stores just in-frame clones and leaves some out. Among about 500,000 clones, about 84% were seen once, and the ten largest hold approximately 0.013%. These data also featured in a second study, about human thymus T cells.

The sequenced sample was thymocytes. The receptors were sampled from a boy less than two years old with a congenital heart defect.

The chain is built from TRBV6-5 and TRBJ2-7; the match to TRBD1 covers 8 bases. CDR1 and CDR2 from the germline V gene are MNHEY and SVGAGI. The CDR3 length is 14 residues. V shed 4 bases, J shed 3 bases, and the junction held 5 bases outside the gene matches. The CDR3 nucleotides read TGTGCCAGCAGTTTCGGACAGGGACACTACGAGCAGTACTTC. Protein: CASSFGQGHYEQYF.

Written as DNA, the CDR3 is TGCGCCAGCAGCCAAGGAGTTCGCGGCAGGGAAAACTATGGCTACACCTTC. Translated: CASSQGVRGRENYGYTF. The rearrangement links TRBV4-1 to TRBJ1-2; D possibly corresponds to TRBD1 (5 bases). The CDR3 sequence is 17 residues long. From germline, CDR1 is MGHRA and CDR2 YSYEKL. Trimming cost V 1 base and J 2 bases, with 17 bases left between them.

A single count supports this clone. The chain uses TRBV5-6 and TRBJ1-2; no clear D gene. This CDR3 has 12 residues. V was shortened by 6 bases and J by 1 base, with 7 bases between the two germline ends. Germline CDR1 is SGHDT and CDR2 is YYEEEE. CDR3 nucleotide sequence: TGTGCCAGCACCGTCCTTAACTATGGCTACACCTTC. This codes for CASTVLNYGYTF. Combining the CDR3 with reference TRBV5-6 and TRBJ1-2 gives the whole variable domain DAGVTQSPTHLIKTRGQQVTLRCSPKSGHDTVSWYQQALGQGPQFIFQYYEEEERQRGNFPDRFSGHQFPNYSSELNVNALLLGDSALYLCASTVLNYGYTFGSGTRLTVV.

The chain employs TRBV28 and TRBJ2-5, with D unclear. Trimming stripped 8 bases from V and 3 bases from J, with 19 bases between. CDR1 MDHEN and CDR2 SYDVKM come from the germline V gene. The CDR3 extends over 15 amino acids. The CDR3 region is CASLGEPQGEETQYF. The CDR3 bases are TGTGCCAGCCTTGGTGAGCCCCAAGGAGAAGAGACCCAGTACTTC.

The V and J genes are TRBV14 and TRBJ2-5, with 9 bases fitting TRBD1. Germline CDR1 SGHDN, CDR2 FVKESK. V shed 1 base, J shed 3 bases, and the junction held 12 bases outside the gene matches. The CDR3 has 18 amino acids. The CDR3 sequence: CASSQVQGARGSEETQYF. CDR3 bases: TGTGCCAGCAGCCAAGTACAGGGGGCGCGGGGGTCAGAAGAGACCCAGTACTTC. Full variable domain (rest looked up from reference TRBV14 and TRBJ2-5): EAGVTQFPSHSVIEKGQTVTLRCDPISGHDNLYWYRRVMGKEIKFLLHFVKESKQDESGMPNNRFLAERTGGTYSTLKVQPAELEDSGVYFCASSQVQGARGSEETQYFGPGTRLLVL.

The CDR3 spells CSANRGLPNTGELFF. DNA for the CDR3: TGCAGCGCGAACAGGGGTCTGCCGAACACCGGGGAGCTGTTTTTT. The chain couples TRBV29-1 to TRBJ2-2; 7 nucleotides align to TRBD1. Trimming took 7 bases from V and 0 from J; bases not matched to a gene: 8. The CDR3 sequence is 15 residues long. Germline lookup yields CDR1 SQVTM and CDR2 ANQGSEA.

The rearrangement joins TRBV15 to TRBJ1-1; the D is unclear. Trimming cost V 1 base and J 5 bases, with 8 bases left between them. Per germline, CDR1 LNHNV and CDR2 YYDKDF (reference sequence). This CDR3 region has 13 residues. The CDR3 is CATSRATGTEAFF. CDR3 sequence (DNA): TGTGCCACCAGCAGAGCGACGGGAACTGAAGCTTTCTTT.